These T cell receptor beta chains were read from a single sample in a study of CD8+ T cells in alopecia areata. The method was immunoSEQ multiplex PCR; TCRdb's version includes in-frame clones alone and lacks a portion of them. Among over 110,000 clones listed, approximately 49% were seen once. The sample in question was CD4+ T cells sorted from blood, obtained at week 0. These receptor sequences come from a human donor with alopecia areata. Both conserved end residues are part of each CDR3. A D gene is named only where the DNA matches it firmly. Expanded clones get a size class; other rows say once, few or many, or leave the size out.

v_gene,abundance,d_gene,j_gene,len,CDR3nt,CDR3aa
TRBV9,-,-,TRBJ1-2,14,TGTGCCAGCAGCGTAGCGAGAGGGAACTATGGCTACACCTTC,CASSVARGNYGYTF
TRBV2,-,TRBD1,TRBJ1-2,13,TGTGCCAGCAGGACGACAGGGGACTATGGCTACACCTTC,CASRTTGDYGYTF
TRBV6-6,few,-,TRBJ2-3,13,TGTGCCAGCAGACCTTCTGTTCCAGATACGCAGTATTTT,CASRPSVPDTQYF
TRBV25-1,-,-,TRBJ2-6,15,TGTGCCAGCAGTGGACTGGGGGTCGGGGCCAACGTCCTGACTTTC,CASSGLGVGANVLTF
TRBV5-1,-,-,TRBJ2-7,14,TGCGCCAGCAGCTTCGATACCTCGGGCTACGAGCAGTACTTC,CASSFDTSGYEQYF
TRBV6-5,few,-,TRBJ2-6,16,TGTGCCAGCAGTTACTACAGGGTTTCTGGGGCCAACGTCCTGACTTTC,CASSYYRVSGANVLTF
TRBV5-1,-,-,TRBJ2-1,14,TGCGCCAGCAGCTTGTTTGGGGGAAAAGATGAGCAGTTCTTC,CASSLFGGKDEQFF
TRBV7-8,once,-,TRBJ2-7,13,TGTGCCAGCAGACCGGACAGAGCCTACGAGCAGTACTTC,CASRPDRAYEQYF
TRBV30,few,-,TRBJ2-7,15,TGTGCCTGGAGTGGGGACCAGTGGGGATCCTACGAGCAGTACTTC,CAWSGDQWGSYEQYF
TRBV29-1,few,TRBD1,TRBJ2-1,14,TGCAGCGTGTTGGTTCAGGGGGCCTACAATGAGCAGTTCTTC,CSVLVQGAYNEQFF
TRBV28,-,-,TRBJ2-7,14,TGTGCCAGCAGTTTAAGGGCGGGTAGGTCCGAGCAGTACTTC,CASSLRAGRSEQYF
TRBV4-1,-,TRBD1,TRBJ2-6,18,TGCGCCAGCAGCCAAGACCTGGGACAGCACTCTGGGGCCAACGTCCTGACTTTC,CASSQDLGQHSGANVLTF
TRBV5-6,-,-,TRBJ1-2,13,TGTGCCAGCAGCCGACAGGAGGGATATGGCTACACCTTC,CASSRQEGYGYTF
TRBV5-8,-,TRBD1,TRBJ2-7,15,TGTGCCAGCAGGAAAGGACAGGGCGAGTCCTACGAGCAGTACTTC,CASRKGQGESYEQYF
TRBV30,once,-,TRBJ2-2,14,TGTGCCTGGAGGGTACAGCTTAACACCGGGGAGCTGTTTTTT,CAWRVQLNTGELFF
TRBV6-6,-,-,TRBJ2-7,14,TGTGCCAGCAGTTACTTAGGGGGCTCCTACGAGCAGTACTTC,CASSYLGGSYEQYF
TRBV5-1,few,TRBD1,TRBJ2-7,13,TGCGCCAGCACCTTCAGGGGGTCTGGCGAGCAGTACTTC,CASTFRGSGEQYF
TRBV15,-,-,TRBJ1-2,13,TGTGCCACCAGCAGACGGGACATCTATGGCTACACCTTC,CATSRRDIYGYTF
TRBV29-1,few,TRBD1,TRBJ1-1,13,TGCAGCGGTTTGACAGGGGAGAACCCTGAAGCTTTCTTT,CSGLTGENPEAFF
TRBV7-2,-,TRBD2,TRBJ2-7,16,TGTGCCAGCAGCTTAGCGACTAGCGGGGACTCCTACGAGCAGTACTTC,CASSLATSGDSYEQYF
TRBV30,-,-,TRBJ2-3,14,TGTGCCTGGGGTACCCGGACAGACACAGATACGCAGTATTTT,CAWGTRTDTDTQYF
TRBV11-2,-,TRBD2,TRBJ2-3,16,TGTGCCAGCAGCCCCGGACTAGCGGGAGGGGGGAATACGCAGTATTTT,CASSPGLAGGGNTQYF
TRBV29-1,-,-,TRBJ2-7,13,TGCAGCGCTTACGACAGGAACTCCTACGAGCAGTACTTC,CSAYDRNSYEQYF